This entry lists 9 T cell receptor beta chains sequenced from one sample in a study of blood T cell repertoires in COVID-19. Method: immunoSEQ multiplex PCR; TCRdb's copy keeps in-frame clones and lacks some. The data hold hundreds of thousands of clones, with 85% to 90% observed a single time. Sequencing was done on a sample of peripheral blood. The source is a man in his sixties with acute or convalescent COVID-19.

This chain connects TRBV15 to TRBJ2-7; D possibly corresponds to TRBD2 (6 bases). There are 14 residues in the CDR3. The germline V gene encodes CDR1 LNHNV and CDR2 YYDKDF (reference sequence). V was trimmed by 4 bases and J by 5 bases, leaving 15 bases between them. The CDR3 here is CATSTGGTGHEQYF. The DNA for the CDR3 is TGTGCCACCAGCACGGGCGGGACTGGTCACGAGCAGTACTTC. The full variable domain, rest sourced from reference TRBV15 and TRBJ2-7, is DAMVIQNPRYQVTQFGKPVTLSCSQTLNHNVMYWYQQKSSQAPKLLFHYYDKDFNNEADTPDNFQSRRPNTSFCFLDIRSPGLGDTAMYLCATSTGGTGHEQYFGPGTRLTVT.

CDR3 sequence reads: CAIGPEGEETQYF. The CDR3 nucleotides are TGTGCCATTGGACCCGAGGGGGAAGAGACCCAGTACTTC. The V and J genes are TRBV2 and TRBJ2-5; perhaps TRBD1 as D (6 bases). The CDR3 is 13 residues long. V lost 10 bases, J lost 3 bases, and 15 bases lay in between. From germline, CDR1 is SNHLY and CDR2 FYNNEI.

This sequence joins TRBV6-2 or TRBV6-3 and TRBJ2-7, with D hard to call. Germline loops: CDR1 MNHEY, CDR2 SVGEGT. Trimming left V 0 bases short and J 3 bases short, with 6 bases between. The CDR3 covers 13 residues. DNA for the CDR3: TGTGCCAGCAGTTACTCGACGGGCTACGAGCAGTACTTC. Its translation: CASSYSTGYEQYF.

This chain links TRBV3-1 (or the pseudogene TRBV3-2) with TRBJ1-2; TRBD1 aligns across 9 bases. V shed 6 bases and J 5 bases; nucleotides not matched to a gene: 10. Germline CDR1 and CDR2: LGHDT and YNNKEL (reference sequence). The CDR3 consists of 15 residues. The CDR3 nucleotides are TGTGCCAGCAGGCGTAGGACAGGGGACCCGTATGGCTACACCTTC. This sequence encodes CASRRRTGDPYGYTF.

The V call is TRBV6-5, the J call TRBJ1-2; D perhaps matches TRBD1 (6 bases). Germline CDR1 is MNHEY and CDR2 is SVGAGI. This CDR3 is built from 14 residues. Trimming took 6 bases from V and 5 from J, leaving 16 bases between them. CDR3 nucleotides: TGTGCCAGCAGCCGTAACCGGGACATTTATGGCTACACCTTC. Its protein is CASSRNRDIYGYTF.

This chain connects TRBV15 to TRBJ2-5; D is possibly TRBD1 (5 bases). The CDR3 loop spans 13 amino acids. Germline V CDR1 and CDR2: LNHNV, YYDKDF (reference sequence). Deletions cut 3 bases from V and 4 bases from J, with 9 bases between. CDR3 residues: CATSRGPPETQYF. CDR3 DNA sequence: TGTGCCACCAGCAGGGGGCCGCCAGAGACCCAGTACTTC.

In this sample, this clone turned up many times. The J gene is TRBJ2-7, the V gene TRBV13, with D possibly matching TRBD2 (5 bases). V was cut by 1 base and J by 5 bases, with 15 bases left in between. CDR1 and CDR2 from the germline V gene are PRHDT and FYEKMQ (reference sequence). The CDR3 extends over 15 amino acids. In DNA, the CDR3 is TGTGCCAGCAGCTTAGAGGGAGATAGGTCGAACGAGCAGTACTTC. Its protein is CASSLEGDRSNEQYF.

This chain joins TRBV24-1 and TRBJ1-4; TRBD1 aligns across 7 bases. This CDR3 contains 15 residues. Germline values: CDR1 KGHDR, CDR2 SFDVKD. Trimming cost V 10 bases and J 12 bases; bases outside gene matches: 19. CDR3 protein: CATTRVTGYTGELFF. In nucleotides, the CDR3 is TGTGCCACTACCAGGGTGACAGGGTACACCGGGGAACTGTTTTTT.

Only one count was recorded for this clone. J is TRBJ2-1 and V is TRBV6-5, with 13 bases fitting TRBD2. There are 15 residues in the CDR3. Germline V gene sequence: CDR1 MNHEY, CDR2 SVGAGI. The V and J ends lost 4 bases and 7 bases, in that order; junction bases with no gene match: 4. The DNA of the CDR3 is TGTGCCAGCAGTTTTCTGGGACTAGCGGGAAATGAGCAGTTCTTC. It is translated as CASSFLGLAGNEQFF.